This is a list of T cell receptor beta chains from one sample in a study of blood T cell repertoires in COVID-19. Clones were read by immunoSEQ multiplex PCR, and TCRdb kept only the in-frame ones, dropping some. The data show about 120,000 clones, with 87% seen just once and less than 30% held by the top ten. The sequenced sample consisted of peripheral blood. These receptors were obtained from an older woman with acute or convalescent COVID-19. CDR3s include the opening cysteine and the closing phenylalanine or tryptophan. Each record gives: J gene, clone size, D gene, V gene, CDR3 protein, CDR3 DNA. A D gene is named only where the DNA matches it firmly. A clone size is listed for some rows: how often the clone was seen (once, few, many), or a class if it is expanded.

J: TRBJ2-5
size: .
D: TRBD1
V: TRBV24-1
CDR3: CATSDLPPPGQVRETQYF
DNA: TGTGCCACCAGTGATTTACCCCCCCCCGGACAGGTCCGGGAGACCCAGTACTTC

J: TRBJ1-5
size: .
D: .
V: TRBV28
CDR3: CAIQPGEEPQHF
DNA: TGTGCCATACAGCCCGGGGAGGAGCCCCAGCATTTT

J: TRBJ2-1
size: .
D: .
V: TRBV6-2/TRBV6-3
CDR3: CASSSQRVPEQFF
DNA: TGTGCCAGCAGTTCACAACGGGTCCCTGAGCAGTTCTTC

J: TRBJ1-2
size: .
D: .
V: TRBV19
CDR3: CASSPANYGYTF
DNA: TGTGCCAGTAGTCCGGCTAACTATGGCTACACCTTC

J: TRBJ1-1
size: .
D: .
V: TRBV11-2
CDR3: CASSRRTAGVGTEAFF
DNA: TGTGCCAGCAGCCGACGGACAGCCGGGGTTGGAACTGAAGCTTTCTTT

J: TRBJ1-1
size: .
D: .
V: TRBV5-1
CDR3: CASSLQGTNTEAFF
DNA: TGCGCCAGCAGCTTGCAGGGGACGAACACTGAAGCTTTCTTT

J: TRBJ1-6
size: many
D: TRBD1
V: TRBV10-1
CDR3: CASSEWDSNSPLHF
DNA: TGCGCCAGCAGTGAGTGGGACAGTAATTCACCCCTCCACTTT

J: TRBJ1-4
size: .
D: TRBD1
V: TRBV5-1
CDR3: CASSWGTGGNEKLFF
DNA: TGCGCCAGCAGCTGGGGGACAGGCGGTAATGAAAAACTGTTTTTT

J: TRBJ2-5
size: .
D: .
V: TRBV7-9
CDR3: CASSLGVALETQYF
DNA: TGTGCCAGCAGCTTAGGTGTAGCACTGGAGACCCAGTACTTC

J: TRBJ2-3
size: .
D: .
V: TRBV7-2
CDR3: CASSSRDTQYF
DNA: TGTGCCAGCAGCTCGCGGGATACGCAGTATTTT

J: TRBJ1-3
size: .
D: .
V: TRBV2
CDR3: CSSKPVNSGNTIYF
DNA: TGTTCTAGCAAGCCGGTAAACTCTGGAAACACCATATATTTT

J: TRBJ2-7
size: .
D: TRBD1
V: TRBV29-1
CDR3: CSVTYRGKGYEQYF
DNA: TGCAGCGTTACCTACAGGGGAAAGGGCTACGAGCAGTACTTC

J: TRBJ1-4
size: .
D: .
V: TRBV12-5
CDR3: CASGSGKTEEKLFF
DNA: TGTGCTAGTGGATCAGGGAAAACGGAAGAAAAACTGTTTTTT

J: TRBJ1-1
size: .
D: .
V: TRBV18
CDR3: CASHTGGNTEAFF
DNA: TGTGCCAGTCACACGGGGGGGAACACTGAAGCTTTCTTT

J: TRBJ1-5
size: .
D: .
V: TRBV19
CDR3: CASSIASLKPQHF
DNA: TGTGCCAGTAGTATTGCGTCCCTAAAGCCCCAGCATTTT

J: TRBJ1-2
size: .
D: .
V: TRBV30
CDR3: CACPSWGVYGYTF
DNA: TGTGCCTGTCCCAGTTGGGGGGTCTATGGCTACACCTTC

J: TRBJ2-5
size: .
D: .
V: TRBV3-1/TRBV3-2
CDR3: CASSPTASMETQYF
DNA: TGTGCCAGCAGCCCCACGGCTAGTATGGAGACCCAGTACTTC

J: TRBJ1-2
size: .
D: TRBD1
V: TRBV27
CDR3: CASKGRGGQGAYGYTF
DNA: TGTGCCAGCAAGGGTCGGGGGGGACAGGGGGCCTATGGCTACACCTTC

J: TRBJ2-5
size: .
D: TRBD2
V: TRBV2
CDR3: CASSFQGLAGDETQYF
DNA: TGTGCCAGCAGTTTTCAAGGACTAGCGGGGGATGAGACCCAGTACTTC

J: TRBJ2-2
size: .
D: TRBD2
V: TRBV2
CDR3: CASSRPTSGGDTGELFF
DNA: TGTGCCAGCAGCCGACCGACTAGCGGGGGGGATACCGGGGAGCTGTTTTTT

J: TRBJ2-3
size: .
D: .
V: TRBV27
CDR3: CASSLLSSTDTQYF
DNA: TGTGCCAGCAGTTTATTGAGTAGCACAGATACGCAGTATTTT

J: TRBJ1-6
size: .
D: TRBD1
V: TRBV19
CDR3: CASSIDGTGGSPLHF
DNA: TGTGCCAGTAGTATCGACGGGACAGGGGGCTCACCCCTCCACTTT

J: TRBJ2-2
size: once
D: TRBD1
V: TRBV30
CDR3: CAWSTGDFTGELFF
DNA: TGTGCCTGGTCGACAGGGGATTTCACCGGGGAGCTGTTTTTT

J: TRBJ2-5
size: once
D: TRBD2
V: TRBV7-3
CDR3: CASSLLAGGLETQYF
DNA: TGTGCCAGCAGCCTACTAGCGGGGGGGTTGGAGACCCAGTACTTC

J: TRBJ2-5
size: .
D: .
V: TRBV3-1/TRBV3-2
CDR3: CASSHLTGQETQYF
DNA: TGTGCCAGCAGCCACCTGACAGGCCAAGAGACCCAGTACTTC

J: TRBJ1-5
size: .
D: TRBD1
V: TRBV29-1
CDR3: CSVAGGYTQPQHF
DNA: TGCAGCGTTGCAGGGGGCTACACTCAGCCCCAGCATTTT

J: TRBJ1-1
size: .
D: .
V: TRBV5-1
CDR3: CASSLLAGDTEAFF
DNA: TGCGCCAGCAGCTTGTTAGCAGGGGACACTGAAGCTTTCTTT

J: TRBJ1-6
size: .
D: TRBD1
V: TRBV28
CDR3: CASSVHRGLNSPLHF
DNA: TGTGCCAGCAGTGTCCACAGGGGGCTCAATTCACCCCTCCACTTT

J: TRBJ2-1
size: .
D: TRBD1
V: TRBV30
CDR3: CARQGANEQFF
DNA: TGTGCCCGACAGGGGGCAAATGAGCAGTTCTTC

J: TRBJ2-7
size: .
D: .
V: TRBV7-2
CDR3: CASTWTDSYEQYF
DNA: TGTGCCAGCACCTGGACAGATTCCTACGAGCAGTACTTC

J: TRBJ1-4
size: once
D: TRBD1
V: TRBV10-3
CDR3: CAISESGSAGGEKLFF
DNA: TGTGCCATCAGTGAGTCTGGGTCGGCAGGGGGTGAAAAACTGTTTTTT

J: TRBJ1-5
size: .
D: .
V: TRBV6-5
CDR3: CASSYSFRDQPQHF
DNA: TGTGCCAGCAGTTACTCATTCAGGGATCAGCCCCAGCATTTT

J: TRBJ2-1
size: .
D: TRBD2
V: TRBV19
CDR3: CASASASGVVGSYNEQFF
DNA: TGTGCCAGTGCCTCGGCTAGCGGGGTCGTCGGATCCTACAATGAGCAGTTCTTC

J: TRBJ2-1
size: .
D: TRBD2
V: TRBV24-1
CDR3: CATSDPGQGLPHNEQFF
DNA: TGTGCCACCAGTGATCCCGGGCAGGGACTACCCCACAATGAGCAGTTCTTC

J: TRBJ1-1
size: .
D: TRBD1
V: TRBV28
CDR3: CASSSEGTGWVDTEAFF
DNA: TGTGCCAGCAGTTCGGAGGGGACAGGGTGGGTAGACACTGAAGCTTTCTTT

J: TRBJ1-3
size: .
D: .
V: TRBV6-5
CDR3: CASSLPGIPGNTIYF
DNA: TGTGCCAGCAGTCTCCCAGGGATTCCCGGAAACACCATATATTTT

J: TRBJ2-7
size: .
D: .
V: TRBV29-1
CDR3: CSAGSGVEQYF
DNA: TGCAGCGCCGGGTCCGGGGTCGAGCAGTACTTC

J: TRBJ1-1
size: .
D: .
V: TRBV27
CDR3: CASSSGTSGHTEAFF
DNA: TGTGCCAGCAGTTCAGGGACTTCCGGCCACACTGAAGCTTTCTTT

J: TRBJ1-5
size: .
D: TRBD1
V: TRBV27
CDR3: CASSLRTGGNQPQHF
DNA: TGTGCCAGCAGTTTAAGGACAGGGGGCAATCAGCCCCAGCATTTT

J: TRBJ2-2
size: .
D: TRBD1
V: TRBV2
CDR3: CATSDGGQVDTGELFF
DNA: TGTGCCACCTCCGATGGGGGACAGGTGGACACCGGGGAGCTGTTTTTT

J: TRBJ2-3
size: .
D: .
V: TRBV4-1
CDR3: CASSQSERIADTQYF
DNA: TGCGCCAGCAGCCAATCCGAGAGGATAGCAGATACGCAGTATTTT

J: TRBJ2-5
size: .
D: TRBD2
V: TRBV23-1
CDR3: CASSPRTSVRETQYF
DNA: TGCGCCAGCAGTCCTAGGACTAGCGTAAGGGAGACCCAGTACTTC

J: TRBJ1-4
size: .
D: .
V: TRBV7-2
CDR3: CASSSGQLLSEKLFF
DNA: TGTGCCAGCAGCTCCGGACAGCTTCTCAGTGAAAAACTGTTTTTT

J: TRBJ1-2
size: .
D: .
V: TRBV28
CDR3: CASTIGGLSNYGYTF
DNA: TGTGCCAGCACTATCGGGGGTTTATCTAACTATGGCTACACCTTC

J: TRBJ1-2
size: .
D: TRBD1
V: TRBV29-1
CDR3: CSAHRGDYGYTF
DNA: TGCAGCGCTCACAGGGGAGACTATGGCTACACCTTC

J: TRBJ2-1
size: .
D: .
V: TRBV27
CDR3: CASSPSLDFNEQFF
DNA: TGTGCCAGCAGTCCCTCGTTAGATTTCAATGAGCAGTTCTTC

J: TRBJ1-6
size: .
D: .
V: TRBV28
CDR3: CASSLQARGPDSPLHF
DNA: TGTGCCAGCAGTTTACAGGCCAGGGGTCCCGATTCACCCCTCCACTTT

J: TRBJ2-5
size: .
D: TRBD2
V: TRBV14
CDR3: CASSQDLRGGRETQYF
DNA: TGTGCCAGCAGCCAAGATTTGCGGGGGGGCCGAGAGACCCAGTACTTC

J: TRBJ1-5
size: .
D: .
V: TRBV7-8
CDR3: CASSRTENQPQHF
DNA: TGTGCCAGCAGTAGGACAGAGAATCAGCCCCAGCATTTT

J: TRBJ1-2
size: .
D: TRBD1
V: TRBV27
CDR3: CASRSTGAVGGYTF
DNA: TGTGCCAGCAGAAGCACAGGGGCCGTAGGTGGCTACACCTTC

J: TRBJ2-1
size: .
D: .
V: TRBV27
CDR3: CASSLGGYNEQFF
DNA: TGTGCCAGCAGTCTCGGGGGATACAATGAGCAGTTCTTC

J: TRBJ2-2
size: .
D: TRBD1
V: TRBV5-5
CDR3: CASRPRTGVRELFF
DNA: TGTGCCAGCCGACCTAGGACAGGGGTCCGAGAGCTGTTTTTT

J: TRBJ2-3
size: .
D: TRBD1
V: TRBV18
CDR3: CASSPWRTGGTDTQYF
DNA: TGTGCCAGCTCACCTTGGCGGACAGGAGGCACAGATACGCAGTATTTT